The 2 T cell receptor beta chains below were found in one sample sequenced in a study of response to subunit inactivated influenza vaccine. A single record per CDR3 protein comes from TCRdb applying MiXCR to the RT-PCR reads. The sample carries over 400,000 distinct CDR3 sequences, 10% to 15% recorded once. Sequencing used PBMCs from blood, obtained 40 to 50 days after vaccination. The receptors stem from a man aged 50-59 years who received an inactivated influenza vaccine.

In this sample, this clonotype turned up once. The junction shows a germline mismatch at one end, possibly a read error. V usage is TRBV27 and J usage is TRBJ2-7; 7 bases fit TRBD1. Germline lookup yields CDR1 MNHEY and CDR2 SMNVEV (reference sequence). CDR3 length: 14 residues. The CDR3 loop reads CASSYSQGVYKQYF. CDR3 DNA: TGTGCCAGCAGTTATAGTCAGGGGGTCTACAAGCAGTACTTC.

CDR3 sequence: CSASEGLAGPYNEQFF. The CDR3, as DNA: TGCAGTGCTAGTGAGGGACTAGCGGGACCCTACAATGAGCAGTTCTTC. This chain links TRBV20-1 with TRBJ2-1; 13 bases agree with TRBD2. Trimming took 3 bases from V and 2 from J; bases not matched to a gene: 4. From germline, CDR1 is DFQATT and CDR2 SNEGSKA (reference sequence). The CDR3 spans 16 residues.